This note documents a single T cell receptor beta chain sequence. This sample is part of a study of blood T cell repertoires in COVID-19. Profiling relied on immunoSEQ multiplex PCR, and the TCRdb table lists in-frame clones only, not all of them. The sample shows 300,000 to 350,000 clones, about nine tenths of them seen only once. This TCR was recovered from a young woman who had recovered from COVID-19. Sequencing input: PBMCs or T cells enriched from blood (not recorded which).

Written as DNA, the CDR3 is TGCGCCAGCAGCTACCTTGGACAGGGCGGCACCGGGGAGCTGTTTTTT. Translated, it gives CASSYLGQGGTGELFF. V is TRBV5-1 and J is TRBJ2-2, with 8 bases fitting TRBD1. The germline V gene encodes CDR1 SGHRS and CDR2 YFSETQ. Trimming took 3 bases from V and 4 from J; bases not matched to a gene: 8. There are 16 residues in the CDR3.